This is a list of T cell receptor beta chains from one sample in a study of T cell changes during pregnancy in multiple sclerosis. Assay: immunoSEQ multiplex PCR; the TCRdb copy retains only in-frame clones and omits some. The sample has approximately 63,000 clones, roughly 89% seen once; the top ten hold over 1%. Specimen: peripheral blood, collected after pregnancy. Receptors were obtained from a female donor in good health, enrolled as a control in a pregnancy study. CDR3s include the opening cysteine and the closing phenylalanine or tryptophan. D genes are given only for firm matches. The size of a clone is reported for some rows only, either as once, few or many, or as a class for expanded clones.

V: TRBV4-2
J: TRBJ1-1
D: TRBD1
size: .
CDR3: CASGPGQENTEAFF
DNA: TGTGCCAGCGGCCCGGGACAGGAAAACACTGAAGCTTTCTTT

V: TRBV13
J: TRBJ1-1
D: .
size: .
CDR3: CASRLSDTEAFF
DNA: TGTGCCAGTAGACTGTCCGACACTGAAGCTTTCTTT

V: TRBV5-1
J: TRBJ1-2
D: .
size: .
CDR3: CASSLDWQGGYGYTF
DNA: TGCGCCAGCAGCTTGGATTGGCAGGGCGGCTATGGCTACACCTTC

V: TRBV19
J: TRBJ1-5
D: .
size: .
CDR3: CASSIFRGEGQPQHF
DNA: TGTGCCAGTAGTATCTTTCGAGGGGAGGGTCAGCCCCAGCATTTT

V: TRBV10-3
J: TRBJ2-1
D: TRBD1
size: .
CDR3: CAISDFSDRGLIEQFF
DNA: TGTGCCATCAGTGACTTCAGTGACAGGGGGCTGATTGAGCAGTTCTTC

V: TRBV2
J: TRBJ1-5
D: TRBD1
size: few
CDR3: CASSSGGAQPQHF
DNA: TGTGCCAGTTCCTCAGGGGGCGCTCAGCCCCAGCATTTT

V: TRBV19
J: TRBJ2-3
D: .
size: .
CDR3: CASKGVLSDTQYF
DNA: TGTGCCAGTAAGGGGGTCCTCTCAGATACGCAGTATTTT

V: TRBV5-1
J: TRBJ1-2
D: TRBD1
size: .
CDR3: CASSLGQGANYGYTF
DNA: TGCGCCAGCAGCTTGGGGCAGGGGGCGAACTATGGCTACACCTTC

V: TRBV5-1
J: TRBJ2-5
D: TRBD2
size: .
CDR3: CASSWLAGEQETQYF
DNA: TGCGCCAGCAGCTGGTTAGCGGGGGAACAAGAGACCCAGTACTTC

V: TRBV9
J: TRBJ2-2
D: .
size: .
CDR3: CASSVPGLDTGELFF
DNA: TGTGCCAGCAGCGTACCGGGACTCGACACCGGGGAGCTGTTTTTT

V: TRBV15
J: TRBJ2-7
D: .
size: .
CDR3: CATSRDRARYEQYF
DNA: TGTGCCACCAGCAGAGACAGGGCGAGGTACGAGCAGTACTTC

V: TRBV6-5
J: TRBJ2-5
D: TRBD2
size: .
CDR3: CASSYSTSGRETQYF
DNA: TGTGCCAGCAGTTACTCGACTAGCGGCAGAGAGACCCAGTACTTC

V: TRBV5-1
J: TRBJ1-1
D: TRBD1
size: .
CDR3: CASSLRMIQGEVTEAFF
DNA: TGCGCCAGCAGCTTGAGGATGATACAGGGGGAAGTGACTGAAGCTTTCTTT

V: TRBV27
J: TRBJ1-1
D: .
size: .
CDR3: CASSTHRASTEAFF
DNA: TGTGCCAGCAGTACCCACAGGGCTAGCACTGAAGCTTTCTTT

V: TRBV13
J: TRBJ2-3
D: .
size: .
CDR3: CASSDTIGDTQYF
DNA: TGTGCCAGCAGCGACACGATTGGGGATACGCAGTATTTT

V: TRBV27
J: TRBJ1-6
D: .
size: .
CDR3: CASSLIRGNSPLHF
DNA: TGTGCCAGCAGTTTAATTCGGGGGAATTCACCCCTCCACTTT

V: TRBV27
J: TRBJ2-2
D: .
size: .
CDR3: CASSSAGPNTGELFF
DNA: TGTGCCAGCAGTTCTGCGGGGCCGAACACCGGGGAGCTGTTTTTT

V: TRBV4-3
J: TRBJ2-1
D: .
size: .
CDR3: CASARSTSTEQFF
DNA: TGCGCCAGCGCCCGTAGTACTTCTACTGAGCAGTTCTTC

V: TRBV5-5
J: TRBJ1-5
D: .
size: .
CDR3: CASMGGLGPGQPQHF
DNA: TGTGCCAGCATGGGGGGGTTGGGACCCGGCCAGCCCCAGCATTTT

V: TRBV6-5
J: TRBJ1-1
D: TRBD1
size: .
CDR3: CANTSSTGGIEAFF
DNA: TGTGCCAACACCTCTTCGACAGGGGGGATTGAAGCTTTCTTT